This entry is about one T cell receptor (beta chain). The antigen is not known. Only in-frame clones appear in the TCRdb table, and some are missing; sequencing was by immunoSEQ multiplex PCR. The sample lists 140,000 to 150,000 clones; about 93% were seen once. Some second doses came at about 4 weeks and others at about 12 weeks; these were pooled. These data originate in a study of T cell responses to AZD1222 COVID-19 vaccine. Germline values: CDR1 SGHKS, CDR2 YYEKEE (reference sequence). Trimming removed 6 bases from V and 1 base from J, with 13 bases in between. The length of the CDR3 is 14 residues. Study findings and constraints: The study found Spike-specific TCR breadth and depth rose after two AZD1222 doses. It was only a handful of AZD1222 recipients who were seropositive at baseline.

Sequenced here: peripheral blood, sampled 28 days after the second AZD1222 dose. The clonotype originates from an adult who received the AZD1222 COVID-19 vaccine. The chain recombines TRBV5-5 with TRBJ2-5; no firm D call. The CDR3 region is CASTPPRPQETQYF. As DNA, the CDR3 is TGTGCCAGCACTCCCCCGAGACCCCAAGAGACCCAGTACTTC. The full variable domain, rest sourced from reference TRBV5-5 and TRBJ2-5, is DAGVTQSPTHLIKTRGQQVTLRCSPISGHKSVSWYQQVLGQGPQFIFQYYEKEERGRGNFPDRFSARQFPNYSSELNVNALLLGDSALYLCASTPPRPQETQYFGPGTRLLVL.